This entry lists 30 T cell receptor beta chains sequenced from one sample in a study of blood T cell repertoires in COVID-19. Assay used: immunoSEQ multiplex PCR; TCRdb lists only in-frame clones, some missing. The sample lists around 68,000 clones, less than 90% occurring once. What was sequenced was peripheral blood. Receptors originate from a man aged 80 or over with acute or convalescent COVID-19.

This clone was seen once. The gene calls are TRBV7-8 and TRBJ2-1; 9 bases align to TRBD1. J gave up 12 bases and V 3 bases, and 6 bases lay outside the gene matches. Germline assignment: CDR1 SGHVS and CDR2 FQNEAQ. The CDR3 is made up of 13 amino acids. The CDR3 protein is CASSLDGQGRQFF. The CDR3 coding sequence is TGTGCCAGCAGCTTGGACGGACAGGGGAGGCAGTTCTTC.

The chain combines TRBV10-2 with TRBJ2-5, with 7 bases that match TRBD1. Germline V gives CDR1 WSHSY, CDR2 SAAADI. The CDR3 covers 15 residues. With 2 bases clipped from V and 3 bases from J, the junction kept 6 bases outside the gene matches. CDR3 bases: TGCGCCAGCAGTGAGCTGACAGGGTGGGAAGAGACCCAGTACTTC. It codes for CASSELTGWEETQYF.

This clone has only one observation. The chain recombines TRBV12-3 or TRBV12-4 with TRBJ2-7; 11 bases are a match to TRBD2. The CDR3 length is 13 residues. Trimming removed 7 bases from V and 4 bases from J; junction bases left unmatched: 3. CDR3 loop: CASKPSGRYEQYF. CDR3 in DNA: TGTGCCAGCAAACCTAGCGGGAGGTACGAGCAGTACTTC.

The table lists this clone with a count of one. The chain joins TRBV30 to TRBJ2-1; 14 bases fit TRBD2. J was trimmed by 0 bases and V by 2 bases; bases with no gene match: 9. The CDR3 contains 19 residues. CDR1 and CDR2 from the germline V gene are GTSNPN and SVGIG (reference sequence). The CDR3 bases are TGTGCCTGGAGTCCCGGGACTAGCGGGAGCTGGAGCTCCTACAATGAGCAGTTCTTC. It is translated as CAWSPGTSGSWSSYNEQFF.

This chain connects TRBV30 to TRBJ1-5, with D perhaps matching TRBD1 (5 bases). This CDR3 is 15 amino acids long. The V end was cut by 0 bases, the J end by 4 bases, with 13 bases between. Germline loops: CDR1 GTSNPN, CDR2 SVGIG (reference sequence). The CDR3 DNA reads as TGTGCCTGGAGTGTAGACAGTGGGCAGAATCAGCCCCAGCATTTT. Its translation is CAWSVDSGQNQPQHF.

The CDR3 reads CASSLTGGSDGYTF. The CDR3 DNA reads TGTGCCAGCAGCCTGACAGGGGGCTCTGATGGCTACACCTTC. J is TRBJ1-2 and V is TRBV4-2; TRBD1 matches at 10 bases. Germline CDR1 and CDR2: LGHNA and YNFKEQ. The CDR3 contains 14 residues. The V segment lost 4 bases and the J segment 6 bases; nucleotides outside the gene matches: 5.

V gene TRBV30 combines with J gene TRBJ1-6, with TRBD1 matching over 7 bases. Trimming at V came to 1 base and at J to 6 bases, leaving 3 bases not matched to a gene. The CDR3 has 14 residues. CDR1 and CDR2 (germline): GTSNPN, SVGIG (reference sequence). The CDR3 DNA follows: TGTGCCTGGAGTGGTGCAGGGGGTAATTCACCCCTCCACTTT. Translation: CAWSGAGGNSPLHF.

CDR3 DNA: TGTGCCAGCAGCCAAGAGAAGCGGGCGGATTACGAGCAGTACTTC. This encodes CASSQEKRADYEQYF. V gene TRBV3-1 (or the pseudogene TRBV3-2) combines with J gene TRBJ2-7, with D possibly matching TRBD2 (6 bases). Germline V gene sequence: CDR1 LGHDT, CDR2 YNNKEL (reference sequence). The ends were cut back, 0 bases at V and 4 bases at J, with 13 bases in the middle. The CDR3 extends over 15 amino acids.

The chain employs TRBV11-1 and TRBJ2-2; 7 nucleotides match TRBD2. The CDR3 runs to 14 residues. CDR1 and CDR2 (germline): SGHAT, FQDESV (reference sequence). Unmatched junction bases numbered 1, after V lost 1 base and J lost 5 bases. The CDR3 reads CASSLVGGTGELFF. CDR3 DNA: TGTGCCAGCAGCTTAGTGGGAGGGACCGGGGAGCTGTTTTTT.

The rearrangement uses TRBV9 and TRBJ1-1; D remains unclear. Germline loops: CDR1 SGDLS, CDR2 YYNGEE. V lost 1 base, J lost 1 base, and 5 bases lay in between. The CDR3 contains 13 residues. Written as DNA, the CDR3 is TGTGCCAGCAGCGTACAATCGAACACTGAAGCTTTCTTT. It yields the protein CASSVQSNTEAFF.

Written as DNA, the CDR3 is TGCAGCGTTGGGAAGGCAGGGGCTGAGGAAAAACTGTTTTTT. This sequence encodes CSVGKAGAEEKLFF. The chain is built from TRBV29-1 and TRBJ1-4, with a possible D match to TRBD1 (6 bases). V was pared by 4 bases and J by 8 bases, with 17 bases between. Germline-derived CDR1 and CDR2 are SQVTM and ANQGSEA. The CDR3 loop spans 14 amino acids.

The J gene is TRBJ2-4, the V gene TRBV25-1; 8 bases line up with TRBD1. Germline V lookup: CDR1 MGHDK, CDR2 SYGVNS. V trimming: 3 bases; J trimming: 4 bases; junction bases outside the gene matches: 8. The CDR3 consists of 16 residues. Written as DNA, the CDR3 is TGTGCCAGCAGTGAGCTCTCGACAGGGGCGAAAAACATTCAGTACTTC. It encodes CASSELSTGAKNIQYF.

This clone was detected once. The rearrangement links TRBV5-1 to TRBJ2-3, with 7 bases fitting TRBD2. The CDR3 is 15 residues long. The J segment lost 0 bases and the V segment lost 0 bases, leaving 1 base of the junction unmatched. Germline V lookup: CDR1 SGHRS, CDR2 YFSETQ. CDR3 sequence reads: CASSLDGRSTDTQYF. The CDR3 coding sequence is TGCGCCAGCAGCTTGGACGGGAGGAGCACAGATACGCAGTATTTT.

The rearrangement joins TRBV27 to TRBJ2-7; 10 bases agree with TRBD2. J gave up 7 bases and V 5 bases, and 11 bases lay outside the gene matches. This CDR3 has 15 amino acids. Per the germline V gene, CDR1 is MNHEY and CDR2 is SMNVEV (reference sequence). The CDR3 sequence: CASSNTLAGVWEQYF. CDR3 DNA sequence: TGTGCCAGCAGTAATACCCTAGCGGGAGTTTGGGAGCAGTACTTC.

The chain couples TRBV30 to TRBJ1-2; D not resolved. V was trimmed by 0 bases and J by 3 bases, leaving 14 bases between them. The CDR3 runs 15 residues. The V gene's germline CDR1 is GTSNPN and CDR2 SVGIG (reference sequence). Here the CDR3 DNA reads TGTGCCTGGAGTGTCCCGGGATCCATCTACTATGGCTACACCTTC. It specifies CAWSVPGSIYYGYTF.

This rearrangement joins TRBV27 to TRBJ1-6; 8 bases are a match to TRBD1. The germline V gene encodes CDR1 MNHEY and CDR2 SMNVEV (reference sequence). V shed 4 bases and J 8 bases; nucleotides not matched to a gene: 10. There are 16 residues in the CDR3. The CDR3 sequence: CASSSRTGHKDSPLHF. The CDR3 bases are TGTGCCAGCAGTTCAAGGACAGGGCATAAAGATTCACCCCTCCACTTT.

V is TRBV6-1 and J is TRBJ2-7, with 9 bases matching TRBD2. The germline V gene has CDR1 MNHNS and CDR2 SASEGT. J gave up 3 bases and V 4 bases, and 10 bases lay outside the gene matches. This CDR3 comprises 16 residues. This chain's CDR3 is CASSVRGASGNYEQYF. In DNA, the CDR3 is TGTGCCAGCAGTGTTAGGGGGGCTAGCGGGAACTACGAGCAGTACTTC.

The rearrangement links TRBV7-2 to TRBJ1-2; D may be TRBD1 (5 bases). The CDR3 length is 13 residues. Between the trimmed V and J ends, which lost 1 base and 8 bases, there was a span of 11 bases. In germline, CDR1 is SGHTA, CDR2 FQGNSA. The DNA for the CDR3 is TGTGCCAGCAGCTTAGTGGCCAGGGAAGGCTACACCTTC. It is translated as CASSLVAREGYTF.

The rearrangement uses TRBV27 and TRBJ2-4; TRBD2 agrees at 15 bases. The CDR3 spans 20 residues. Germline loops: CDR1 MNHEY, CDR2 SMNVEV (reference sequence). Trimming at V came to 6 bases and at J to 0 bases, leaving 12 bases not matched to a gene. CDR3 in DNA: TGTGCCAGCAGCTGGGGGCCCCGGACTAGCGGGAGGGAAGCCAAAAACATTCAGTACTTC. Its protein product is CASSWGPRTSGREAKNIQYF.

The chain employs TRBV19 and TRBJ2-7; 9 nucleotides line up with TRBD2. The CDR3 spans 17 residues. V was clipped by 5 bases and J by 6 bases; unmatched bases: 17. CDR1 and CDR2 from the germline V gene are LNHDA and SQIVND (reference sequence). The CDR3 DNA follows: TGTGCCAGTAGTCTCAGGGGCGGGAGGGAACACCGACGCGAGCAGTACTTC. This sequence encodes CASSLRGGREHRREQYF. The variable domain in full, completed from reference TRBV19 and TRBJ2-7, reads DGGITQSPKYLFRKEGQNVTLSCEQNLNHDAMYWYRQDPGQGLRLIYYSQIVNDFQKGDIAEGYSVSREKKESFPLTVTSAQKNPTAFYLCASSLRGGREHRREQYFGPGTRLTVT.

The V gene is TRBV19, the J gene TRBJ1-6; D is possibly TRBD1 (5 bases). CDR1 LNHDA and CDR2 SQIVND come from the germline V gene (reference sequence). V was clipped by 5 bases and J by 6 bases, with 11 bases between them. This CDR3 contains 14 residues. The CDR3 is CASSWKGSNSPLHF. The DNA of the CDR3 is TGTGCCAGTAGTTGGAAGGGGTCTAATTCACCCCTCCACTTT. The whole variable domain, remainder taken from reference TRBV19 and TRBJ1-6, is DGGITQSPKYLFRKEGQNVTLSCEQNLNHDAMYWYRQDPGQGLRLIYYSQIVNDFQKGDIAEGYSVSREKKESFPLTVTSAQKNPTAFYLCASSWKGSNSPLHFGNGTRLTVT.

This clone has just a few counts. The chain is built from TRBV4-3 and TRBJ2-7, with TRBD2 matching 7 bases. J was trimmed by 3 bases and V by 4 bases; bases with no gene match: 9. This CDR3 has 15 amino acids. CDR1 is LGHNA, CDR2 YSLEER, per germline. The CDR3 reads CASSRGVAGSYEQYF. The CDR3 DNA follows: TGCGCCAGCAGCCGTGGGGTAGCGGGTAGCTACGAGCAGTACTTC.

The sample holds one count of this clone. The chain couples TRBV2 to TRBJ1-3, with D perhaps TRBD1 (5 bases). Germline-derived CDR1 and CDR2 are SNHLY and FYNNEI. The CDR3 consists of 13 residues. The germline V and J ends were trimmed by 8 bases and 1 base, with 9 bases remaining between them. DNA for the CDR3: TGTGCCAGCGGGGGGTCTTCTGGAAACACCATATATTTT. Its translation: CASGGSSGNTIYF.

The gene calls are TRBV2 and TRBJ1-1; D is unresolved. This CDR3 region has 13 residues. Deletions cut 1 base from V and 4 bases from J, with 7 bases between. CDR1 and CDR2 from the germline V gene are SNHLY and FYNNEI. The CDR3, as DNA: TGTGCCAGCAGTGAAGGGGCATCCACTGAAGCTTTCTTT. Encoded protein: CASSEGASTEAFF.

V is TRBV25-1 and J is TRBJ2-1; 7 bases map to TRBD1. The germline CDR1 and CDR2 sequences are MGHDK and SYGVNS. CDR3 size: 15 residues. Unmatched junction bases numbered 5, after V lost 4 bases and J lost 2 bases. The CDR3 protein is CASSVAGTAYNEQFF. As DNA, the CDR3 is TGTGCCAGCAGTGTCGCCGGGACAGCCTACAATGAGCAGTTCTTC.

V is TRBV4-3 and J is TRBJ2-7; D may be TRBD1 (5 bases). V shed 1 base and J shed 0 bases, with 10 bases lying between them. Germline CDR1 is LGHNA and CDR2 is YSLEER. This CDR3 is 15 amino acids long. CDR3: CASSQGTGSSYEQYF. In DNA form, the CDR3 reads TGCGCCAGCAGCCAAGGTACAGGATCCTCCTACGAGCAGTACTTC.

The chain has TRBV2 and TRBJ2-5; maybe TRBD2 (6 bases). Trimming pared 7 bases from V and 5 bases from J, leaving 20 bases between. This CDR3 region has 15 residues. Germline CDR1 and CDR2: SNHLY and FYNNEI. Written as DNA, the CDR3 is TGTGCCAGCACTTCCACTGGAGGGGAAGGGGAGACCCAGTACTTC. Protein: CASTSTGGEGETQYF. Together with reference TRBV2 and TRBJ2-5, the CDR3 gives the full variable domain: EPEVTQTPSHQVTQMGQEVILRCVPISNHLYFYWYRQILGQKVEFLVSFYNNEISEKSEIFDDQFSVERPDGSNFTLKIRSTKLEDSAMYFCASTSTGGEGETQYFGPGTRLLVL.

This clone occurred once. This chain connects TRBV19 to TRBJ1-5; D gene unclear. Germline V gene lookup returns CDR1 LNHDA and CDR2 SQIVND (reference sequence). The CDR3 contains 13 residues. V was cut by 11 bases and J by 2 bases, with 13 bases left in between. This CDR3 reads CAAGRSGNQPQHF. The CDR3 DNA reads as TGTGCCGCTGGGAGGAGTGGCAATCAGCCCCAGCATTTT.

The chain joins TRBV4-2 to TRBJ1-1, with D possibly TRBD1 on 5 matching bases. The CDR3 loop spans 14 amino acids. V lost 3 bases to trimming and J lost 7 bases, with 15 bases between them. Germline values: CDR1 LGHNA, CDR2 YNFKEQ. Here the CDR3 reads CASSQQDAGGEAFF. The CDR3 nucleotides read TGTGCCAGCAGCCAGCAAGATGCGGGGGGTGAAGCTTTCTTT.

The genes are TRBV19 and TRBJ1-4; 10 bases fit TRBD1. Trimming at V came to 3 bases and at J to 8 bases, leaving 6 bases not matched to a gene. The CDR3 is made up of 15 amino acids. Germline CDR1 is LNHDA and CDR2 is SQIVND (reference sequence). In DNA, the CDR3 is TGTGCCAGTAGTATTGGGACAGGGGTGGGCGAAAAACTGTTTTTT. It translates to CASSIGTGVGEKLFF.